These 31 T cell receptor beta chains share one sample of origin, sequenced in a study of vaccination and CD4 T cells after COVID-19. Researchers used the Oncomine TCR Beta short-read assay to sequence DNA from cultured CD4+ T cells. TCRdb itself ran the PCR reads through MiXCR, one entry per CDR3 protein. The repertoire holds 9,500 to 15,000 distinct CDR3 sequences, 45% to 65% seen once, with roughly 30% in the top ten. The treatment: roughly 10-day PBMC culture with coronavirus spike peptide pools or control peptides (ViraFEST assay). No antigens are known for them. Sequenced material: CD4+ T cells from blood, cultured in vitro. Receptors were obtained from a human donor who had recovered from COVID-19.

This clonotype was seen a few times. The chain links TRBV20-1 to TRBJ1-2; D remains ambiguous. CDR3 length: 12 amino acids. V gave up 1 base and J gave up 3 bases, with 6 bases separating them. Germline assignment: CDR1 DFQATT and CDR2 SNEGSKA (reference sequence). The CDR3 DNA reads as TGCAGTGCTAGAGTCGGGGACTATGGCTACACCTTC. As protein: CSARVGDYGYTF.

The chain recombines TRBV12-3 or TRBV12-4 with TRBJ1-2, with unresolved D. V dropped 4 bases and J dropped 2 bases, with 11 bases sitting between them. The CDR3 runs 14 residues. The CDR3 sequence: CASSYNSLNYGYTF. The CDR3 region has the DNA TGTGCCAGCAGTTACAACAGCTTAAACTATGGCTACACCTTC.

The chain carries TRBV6-1 and TRBJ1-2, with no clear D. The V gene's germline CDR1 is MNHNS and CDR2 SASEGT. The CDR3 length is 15 residues. With 0 bases removed from V and 3 bases from J, the gap between germline ends came to 11 bases. In DNA form, the CDR3 reads TGTGCCAGCAGTGAAGCGCTGCGGACGGACTATGGCTACACCTTC. It is translated as CASSEALRTDYGYTF.

This clonotype is deemed medium-sized. This rearrangement joins TRBV30 to TRBJ2-6; D remains unclear. Trimming took 6 bases from V and 0 from J, leaving 9 bases between them. The CDR3 is 14 amino acids. CDR1 and CDR2 from the germline V gene are GTSNPN and SVGIG (reference sequence). The DNA for the CDR3 is TGTGCCTGCAGACCGATCTCTGGGGCCAACGTCCTGACTTTC. As protein: CACRPISGANVLTF.

This clonotype has only a few counts. This chain links TRBV11-2 with TRBJ1-5; D is possibly TRBD1 (6 bases). Trimming took 1 base from V and 11 from J, leaving 12 bases between them. CDR3 length: 13 amino acids. Germline-derived CDR1 and CDR2 are SGHAT and FQNNGV. CDR3 sequence reads: CASSLGDGTSQHF. CDR3 sequence (DNA): TGTGCCAGCAGCTTAGGAGACGGGACATCCCAGCATTTT.

CDR3 in amino acids: CASRKGSGDGNQPQHF. In DNA form, the CDR3 reads TGTGCCAGCAGGAAGGGGTCAGGGGATGGCAATCAGCCCCAGCATTTT. The chain carries TRBV21-1 and TRBJ1-5; the table assigns TRBD1, which was not confirmed against the DNA. TRBV21-1 is recorded as a pseudogene. The length of the CDR3 is 16 residues.

V usage is TRBV21-1 and J usage is TRBJ2-3; the table assigns TRBD1, which was not confirmed against the DNA. TRBV21-1 is labeled a pseudogene. The CDR3 contains 17 residues. In DNA, the CDR3 is TGTGCCAGCCGCCGTTTACAGGGATCCTTTAGCACAGATACGCAGTATTTT. As protein: CASRRLQGSFSTDTQYF.

The chain employs TRBV2 and TRBJ2-7; 10 bases are a match to TRBD2. The germline gives CDR1 SNHLY, CDR2 FYNNEI. The CDR3 is made up of 16 amino acids. Trimming at V came to 1 base and at J to 3 bases, leaving 6 bases not matched to a gene. The CDR3 loop reads CASSEDLSGGYYEQYF. As DNA, the CDR3 is TGTGCCAGCAGTGAAGACCTTAGCGGGGGGTACTACGAGCAGTACTTC.

In its sample, this clonotype was seen a few times. This chain links TRBV7-2 with TRBJ1-1, with D unresolved. Per germline, CDR1 SGHTA and CDR2 FQGNSA. CDR3 length: 15 residues. Trimming left V 5 bases short and J 1 base short, with 14 bases between. The CDR3, as DNA: TGTGCCAGCAGCCGTAATGAGGTTGGGAACACTGAAGCTTTCTTT. Translation: CASSRNEVGNTEAFF.

The chain joins TRBV29-1 to TRBJ1-2; D remains ambiguous. The germline gives CDR1 SQVTM, CDR2 ANQGSEA. The length of the CDR3 is 11 residues. V shed 7 bases and J shed 7 bases, with 13 bases lying between them. The CDR3 DNA reads TGCAGCGGCGACGGCGCCGGTGGCTACACCTTC. The encoded protein is CSGDGAGGYTF.

The chain has TRBV12-3 or TRBV12-4 and TRBJ1-2, with 8 bases matching TRBD1. J gave up 4 bases and V 5 bases, and 3 bases lay outside the gene matches. The CDR3 consists of 13 residues. The CDR3 sequence: CASSLGTGYGYTF. DNA of the CDR3: TGTGCCAGCAGTCTGGGGACAGGCTATGGCTACACCTTC.

This clonotype was detected only a few times. This chain links TRBV7-2 with TRBJ1-1, with D perhaps matching TRBD1 (5 bases). V lost 2 bases and J lost 4, with 11 bases in between. This CDR3 is 14 amino acids long. The germline CDR1 and CDR2 sequences are SGHTA and FQGNSA. CDR3 in amino acids: CASSLSQGVTEAFF. CDR3 nucleotide sequence: TGTGCCAGCAGCTTATCCCAGGGCGTCACTGAAGCTTTCTTT.

This rearrangement joins TRBV7-2 to TRBJ2-5; D remains ambiguous. Trimming cost V 2 bases and J 5 bases, with 6 bases left between them. The CDR3 loop spans 12 amino acids. Per germline, CDR1 SGHTA and CDR2 FQGNSA. The CDR3 DNA sequence: TGTGCCAGCAGCTTAAATCGGGAGACCCAGTACTTC. Its protein product is CASSLNRETQYF.

The chain uses TRBV18 and TRBJ1-1; D is unclear. Trimming removed 2 bases from V and 4 bases from J, with 11 bases in between. Germline assignment: CDR1 KGHSH and CDR2 LQKENI. The CDR3 is 14 amino acids. Here the CDR3 DNA reads TGTGCCAGCTCACCAGGGTTAGGGCGCACTGAAGCTTTCTTT. Translation gives CASSPGLGRTEAFF.

The table lists this clonotype with a few counts. The chain links TRBV15 to TRBJ1-6, with D uncertain. Trimming removed 3 bases from V and 5 bases from J, with 14 bases in between. Per germline, CDR1 LNHNV and CDR2 YYDKDF (reference sequence). This CDR3 has 16 amino acids. Written as DNA, the CDR3 is TGTGCCACCAGCAGGGGCAGGCAGACTAATAATTCACCCCTCCACTTT. This translates into CATSRGRQTNNSPLHF.

The V gene is TRBV7-9, the J gene TRBJ2-5; 7 nucleotides align to TRBD2. The CDR3 contains 17 residues. The J segment lost 1 base and the V segment lost 1 base, leaving 9 bases of the junction unmatched. Germline values: CDR1 SEHNR, CDR2 FQNEAQ (reference sequence). Here the CDR3 reads CASSLESGGGGQETQYF. CDR3 sequence (DNA): TGTGCCAGCAGCTTAGAAAGCGGCGGGGGAGGCCAAGAGACCCAGTACTTC.

The CDR3 DNA follows: TGTGCCACCAGTGATGGGGACAGGGGCGGGCAAGAGACCCAGTACTTC. Protein product: CATSDGDRGGQETQYF. The chain joins TRBV24-1 to TRBJ2-5, with TRBD1 matching 10 bases. This CDR3 spans 16 amino acids. Germline V lookup: CDR1 KGHDR, CDR2 SFDVKD. V gave up 3 bases and J gave up 2 bases; unmatched junction bases: 5.

The chain links TRBV18 to TRBJ2-3; 11 positions match TRBD2. This CDR3 spans 16 amino acids. Unmatched junction bases numbered 8, after V lost 5 bases and J lost 4 bases. Germline lookup yields CDR1 KGHSH and CDR2 LQKENI. CDR3 in DNA: TGTGCCAGCTCAGATAGCGGGGGGGCCGTCCCAGATACGCAGTATTTT. It translates to CASSDSGGAVPDTQYF. Looking up the rest from reference TRBV18 and TRBJ2-3 gives the full variable domain: NAGVMQNPRHLVRRRGQEARLRCSPMKGHSHVYWYRQLPEEGLKFMVYLQKENIIDESGMPKERFSAEFPKEGPSILRIQQVVRGDSAAYFCASSDSGGAVPDTQYFGPGTRLTVL.

The rearrangement joins TRBV19 to TRBJ1-2; D is uncertain. V lost 4 bases and J lost 8, with 17 bases in between. The length of the CDR3 is 14 residues. Per germline, CDR1 LNHDA and CDR2 SQIVND (reference sequence). Here the CDR3 reads CASSTGEPFLGYTF. The CDR3 DNA is TGTGCCAGTAGTACGGGAGAACCGTTCTTGGGCTACACCTTC.

The chain uses TRBV14 and TRBJ2-2, with D possibly being TRBD1 (5 bases). Per germline, CDR1 SGHDN and CDR2 FVKESK. This CDR3 is built from 16 residues. The V gene lost 6 bases and the J gene lost 7 bases, with 21 bases spanning the gap. CDR3 DNA: TGTGCCAGCAGTCTATCCCCGGCAGGGCTAAACGGGGAGCTGTTTTTT. The encoded protein is CASSLSPAGLNGELFF.

This chain uses TRBV12-3 or TRBV12-4 with TRBJ1-1; a weak D match, TRBD1 (6 bases). Trimming removed 5 bases at V and 10 bases at J, with 14 bases between. The CDR3 loop spans 12 amino acids. DNA for the CDR3: TGTGCCAGCAGTCTTACAGGGATTGTAGCTTTCTTT. This encodes CASSLTGIVAFF.

Only a few counts were recorded for this clonotype. V and J are TRBV10-3 and TRBJ2-2, with D perhaps matching TRBD1 or TRBD2 (6 bases each). Germline CDR1 reads ENHRY; CDR2 reads SYGVKD. The ends were cut back, 6 bases at V and 1 base at J, with 12 bases in the middle. The CDR3 extends over 15 amino acids. The CDR3 sequence: CAIRGGQRNTGELFF. The CDR3 DNA follows: TGTGCCATCAGGGGAGGACAGAGGAACACCGGGGAGCTGTTTTTT.

This clonotype occurred a few times. The J gene is TRBJ1-5, the V gene TRBV6-2 or TRBV6-3, with 9 bases aligning to TRBD1. The CDR3 consists of 14 residues. In germline, CDR1 is MNHEY, CDR2 SVGEGT. Trimming took 6 bases from V and 0 from J; bases not matched to a gene: 0. This CDR3 is CASRQGASNQPQHF. The DNA of the CDR3 is TGTGCCAGCAGACAGGGGGCTAGCAATCAGCCCCAGCATTTT.

The chain combines TRBV7-2 with TRBJ2-3; 9 bases match TRBD2. The germline gives CDR1 SGHTA, CDR2 FQGNSA. This CDR3 comprises 15 residues. The J segment lost 2 bases and the V segment lost 5 bases, leaving 5 bases of the junction unmatched. CDR3 DNA: TGTGCCAGCAGCAGGACTAGCGCCGCCACAGATACGCAGTATTTT. Protein: CASSRTSAATDTQYF.

This clonotype turned up a few times. The chain has TRBV6-2 or TRBV6-3 and TRBJ2-2; 7 bases fit TRBD1. CDR3 length equals 14 residues. V was pared by 7 bases and J by 1 base, with 3 bases of the junction left unmatched. Per germline, CDR1 MNHEY and CDR2 SVGEGT. The CDR3 reads CASKRTGNTGELFF. CDR3 nucleotide sequence: TGTGCCAGCAAAAGGACAGGGAACACCGGGGAGCTGTTTTTT.

This clonotype has only a few counts. The gene calls are TRBV30 and TRBJ1-2; D unresolved. Trimming took 1 base from V and 5 from J, leaving 5 bases between them. The CDR3 totals 11 residues. Germline V gene lookup returns CDR1 GTSNPN and CDR2 SVGIG (reference sequence). The chain's CDR3 is CAWSGGYGYTF. The CDR3 region has the DNA TGTGCCTGGAGTGGCGGGTATGGCTACACCTTC.

This chain uses TRBV30 with TRBJ1-2; 7 nucleotides line up with TRBD1. CDR1 is GTSNPN, CDR2 SVGIG, per germline (reference sequence). Germline trimming cut 1 base from V and 8 bases from J; bases unmatched to any gene: 10. The CDR3 runs to 14 residues. CDR3 region: CAWSGLTGLEGYTF. As DNA, the CDR3 is TGTGCCTGGAGTGGCCTGACAGGGTTGGAGGGCTACACCTTC.

The chain has TRBV7-2 and TRBJ1-5; D gene uncertain. The germline gives CDR1 SGHTA, CDR2 FQGNSA. The V gene lost 1 base and the J gene lost 5 bases, with 6 bases spanning the gap. This CDR3 has 13 residues. In DNA form, the CDR3 reads TGTGCCAGCAGCTTAGGGTGGGATCAGCCCCAGCATTTT. This translates into CASSLGWDQPQHF.

The genes are TRBV30 and TRBJ1-3; no firm D call. Trimming took off 1 base at V and 1 base at J, with 8 bases between the two ends. CDR3 length equals 14 residues. Germline V gene sequence: CDR1 GTSNPN, CDR2 SVGIG (reference sequence). This CDR3 reads CAWSAGWSGNTIYF. The CDR3 DNA reads TGTGCCTGGAGTGCGGGATGGTCTGGAAACACCATATATTTT.

The chain is built from TRBV29-1 and TRBJ1-2; D may be TRBD1 (5 bases). Germline V gene data show CDR1 as SQVTM and CDR2 as ANQGSEA. Trimming took 5 bases from V and 3 from J, leaving 10 bases between them. The CDR3 spans 12 residues. The CDR3 DNA sequence: TGCAGCGTTAGTGGGACGGACTATGGCTACACCTTC. This translates into CSVSGTDYGYTF.

This rearrangement joins TRBV29-1 to TRBJ2-2; D is unclear. CDR1 is SQVTM and CDR2 is ANQGSEA in the germline V gene. Trimming shortened V by 4 bases and J by 2 bases, and 8 bases separated the two germline ends. The CDR3 runs 13 residues. For the CDR3, the DNA is TGCAGCGTTGGGACGGCCAACACCGGGGAGCTGTTTTTT. Its translation is CSVGTANTGELFF.